The TCR beta chain under discussion was sequenced for a study of T cell repertoires in cytomegalovirus infection. Study context: CMV infection plus the matching HLA type was flagged by public TCR beta signatures.

Study observations and caveats: The response measured ex vivo was dominated by TCR beta clonotypes (HLA-C-restricted and CMV-specific). CMV carriers with the relevant HLA were identified by cumulative public TCR beta family frequency.

TCRdb analysed the reads with MiXCR anew, one entry per CDR3 protein. The sample includes 450,000 to 600,000 distinct CDR3 sequences, about 11% of them seen just once. V shed 0 bases and J shed 6 bases, with 12 bases lying between them. The CDR3 is made up of 14 amino acids. CDR1 and CDR2 (germline): SGHNT, YYREEE (reference sequence). Of note for this clonotype: Antigen specificity is unknown.

The sequencing sample was made of PBMCs. The J gene is TRBJ1-1, the V gene TRBV5-4; weak D call: TRBD1 (5 bases). The sequence derives from a human donor in good health (CMV status not recorded). Some clones in this sample may be carry-over from other donors' samples. The DNA of the CDR3 is TGTGCCAGCAGCTTGGACGCAGGGCGTGCTGAAGCTTTCTTT. As protein: CASSLDAGRAEAFF. Variable domain in full (rest from reference TRBV5-4 and TRBJ1-1): ETGVTQSPTHLIKTRGQQVTLRCSSQSGHNTVSWYQQALGQGPQFIFQYYREEENGRGNFPPRFSGLQFPNYSSELNVNALELDDSALYLCASSLDAGRAEAFFGQGTRLTVV.